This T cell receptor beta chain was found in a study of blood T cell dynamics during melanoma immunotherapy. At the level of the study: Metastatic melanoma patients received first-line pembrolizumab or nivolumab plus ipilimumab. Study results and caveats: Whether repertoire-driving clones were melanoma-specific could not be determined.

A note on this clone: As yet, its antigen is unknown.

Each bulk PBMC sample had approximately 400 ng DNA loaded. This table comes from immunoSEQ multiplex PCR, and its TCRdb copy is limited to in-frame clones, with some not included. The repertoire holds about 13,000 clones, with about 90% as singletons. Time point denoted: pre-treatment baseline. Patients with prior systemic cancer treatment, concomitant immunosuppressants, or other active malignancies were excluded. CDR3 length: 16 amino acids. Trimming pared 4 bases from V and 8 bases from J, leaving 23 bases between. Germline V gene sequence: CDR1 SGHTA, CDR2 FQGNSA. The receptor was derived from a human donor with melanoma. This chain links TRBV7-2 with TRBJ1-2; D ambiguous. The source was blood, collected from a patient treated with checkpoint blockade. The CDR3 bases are TGTGCCAGCAGCTCGCGCGCGGCGCTTGACATAGGCGGCTACACCTTC. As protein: CASSSRAALDIGGYTF. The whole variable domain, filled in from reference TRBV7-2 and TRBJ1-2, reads GAGVSQSPSNKVTEKGKDVELRCDPISGHTALYWYRQSLGQGLEFLIYFQGNSAPDKSGLPSDRFSAERTGGSVSTLTIQRTQQEDSAVYLCASSSRAALDIGGYTFGSGTRLTVV.